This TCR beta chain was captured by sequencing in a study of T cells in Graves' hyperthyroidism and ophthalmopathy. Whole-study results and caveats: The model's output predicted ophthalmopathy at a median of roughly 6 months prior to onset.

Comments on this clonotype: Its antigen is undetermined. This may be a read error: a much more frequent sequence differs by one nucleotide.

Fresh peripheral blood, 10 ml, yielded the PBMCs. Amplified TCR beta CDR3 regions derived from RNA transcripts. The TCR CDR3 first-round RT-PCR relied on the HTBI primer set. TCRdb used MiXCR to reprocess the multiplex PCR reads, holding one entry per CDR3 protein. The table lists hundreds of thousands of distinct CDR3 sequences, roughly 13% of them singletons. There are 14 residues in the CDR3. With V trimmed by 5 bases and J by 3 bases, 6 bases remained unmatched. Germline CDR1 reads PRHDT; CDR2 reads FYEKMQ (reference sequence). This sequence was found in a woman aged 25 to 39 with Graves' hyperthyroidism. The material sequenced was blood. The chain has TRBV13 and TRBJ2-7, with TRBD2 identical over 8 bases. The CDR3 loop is CASSAAGGDYEQYF. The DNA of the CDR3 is TGTGCCAGCAGCGCCGCCGGGGGGGACTACGAGCAGTACTTC.